This T cell receptor (beta chain) originates from a study of blood T cell repertoires in COVID-19. Study-wide background: Some COVID-19 samples were acute and others convalescent; all came from the United States, Italy and Spain. The analysed material was cDNA or gDNA that came from T cells, B-cell-depleted T cells, or PBMCs.

Data came from immunoSEQ multiplex PCR; TCRdb stores just in-frame clones and leaves some out. The repertoire holds some 360,000 clones, with more than 70% as singletons. With V trimmed by 3 bases and J by 6 bases, 8 bases remained unmatched. Germline V gene sequence: CDR1 MDHEN, CDR2 SYDVKM. The CDR3 covers 16 residues. Adults between about 18 and 95 years of age took part from approximately 24 US areas. In assigning cohorts, the study relied on participant-reported clinical history. The receptor was isolated from a woman in her twenties or thirties who had been exposed to COVID-19. The chain employs TRBV28 and TRBJ2-5, with 12 bases fitting TRBD1. Sequencing was done on a sample of PBMCs or T cells enriched from blood (not recorded which). The CDR3: CASSLVGTGGAKTQYF. As DNA, the CDR3 is TGTGCCAGCAGTTTGGTGGGGACAGGGGGCGCGAAGACCCAGTACTTC.